This entry features one TCR beta chain sequence. Its antigen is unknown. Between the trimmed V and J ends, which lost 5 bases and 4 bases, there was a span of 14 bases. Germline CDR1 is WNHNN and CDR2 is SYGVQD (reference sequence). The CDR3 covers 14 residues. The data were obtained in a study of shared clonotypes between healthy human individuals. Findings of the study overall: The study drew on few donors, limiting represented genetic and exposure-history diversity.

A CD45RA+ naive subset and a CD45RA-negative memory subset were split from CD4+ cells. Across several immunoSEQ plates, the genomic DNA of each subset was split evenly. TCRdb's copy holds only in-frame clones and misses some; the assay was immunoSEQ multiplex PCR. The sample includes approximately 700,000 clones, 60% to 75% of them seen just once. This sequence was found in a woman younger than 45 in good health. The chain is built from TRBV10-1 and TRBJ1-1, with TRBD1 as a possible D gene (5 bases). The sample consisted of memory CD4+ T cells sorted from blood. The subset: CD45RA-negative fraction. In DNA, the CDR3 is TGCGCCAGCAGTCCGGCTTGGGGACGCACTGAAGCTTTCTTT. Protein: CASSPAWGRTEAFF.